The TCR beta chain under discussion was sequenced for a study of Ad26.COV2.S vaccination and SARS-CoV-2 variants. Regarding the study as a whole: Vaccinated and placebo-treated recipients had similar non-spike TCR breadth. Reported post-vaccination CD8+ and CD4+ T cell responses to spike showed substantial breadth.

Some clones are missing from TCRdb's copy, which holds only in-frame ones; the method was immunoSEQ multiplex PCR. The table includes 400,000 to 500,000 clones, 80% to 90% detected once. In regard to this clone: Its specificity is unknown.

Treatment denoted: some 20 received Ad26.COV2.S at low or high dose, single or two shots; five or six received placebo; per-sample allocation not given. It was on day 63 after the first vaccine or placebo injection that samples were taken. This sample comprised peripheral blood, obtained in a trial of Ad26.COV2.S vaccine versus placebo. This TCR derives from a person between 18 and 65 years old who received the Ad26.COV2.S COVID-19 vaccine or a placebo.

The CDR3, as DNA: TGTGCCAGCAGTTGGGGGGGTACAGGGGGCCCCCAGTACTTC. Encoded protein: CASSWGGTGGPQYF. The genes are TRBV6-5 and TRBJ2-5; the match to TRBD1 covers 9 bases. Germline lookup yields CDR1 MNHEY and CDR2 SVGAGI. This CDR3 region has 14 residues. Losses at the gene ends were 4 bases for V and 9 bases for J; bases not matched to a gene: 9.